This TCR beta chain was identified in a study of blood T cell repertoires in COVID-19. Study-level background: Samples representing acute and convalescent COVID-19 were sourced from the United States, Italy and Spain. Sample material is recorded as cDNA or gDNA derived from T cells, B-cell-depleted T cells, or PBMCs.

The length of the CDR3 is 13 residues. Trimming took off 0 bases at V and 6 bases at J, with 8 bases between the two ends. Germline loops: CDR1 SGDLS, CDR2 YYNGEE. Under the authors' procedure: How many nucleated cells were present was estimated from reference gene primer amplification. Here immunoSEQ multiplex PCR was the method, and the copy in TCRdb shows in-frame clones only, minus some. The V and J calls and clone size are taken from that table; D and trimming were inferred from the DNA. This sample yields more than 200,000 clones, of which about 85% are seen a single time; around 4% belongs to the top ten.

This rearrangement joins TRBV9 to TRBJ2-3; D remains unclear. This receptor was obtained from a man in his 60s with acute or convalescent COVID-19. The sequenced sample consisted of peripheral blood. The CDR3 nucleotides are TGTGCCAGCAGCGTAGGCCAGTCGGATACGCAGTATTTT. Its translation: CASSVGQSDTQYF. The whole variable domain, filled in from reference TRBV9 and TRBJ2-3, reads DSGVTQTPKHLITATGQRVTLRCSPRSGDLSVYWYQQSLDQGLQFLIQYYNGEERAKGNILERFSAQQFPDLHSELNLSSLELGDSALYFCASSVGQSDTQYFGPGTRLTVL.